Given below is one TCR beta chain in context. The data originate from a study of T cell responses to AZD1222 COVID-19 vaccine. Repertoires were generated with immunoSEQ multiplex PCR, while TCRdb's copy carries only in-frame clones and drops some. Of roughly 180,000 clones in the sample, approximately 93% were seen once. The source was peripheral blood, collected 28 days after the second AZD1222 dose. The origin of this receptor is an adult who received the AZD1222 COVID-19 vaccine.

The DNA of the CDR3 is TGTGCCAGCAGCAGAGCGGGGGGGCAAGAGACCCAGTACTTC. It encodes CASSRAGGQETQYF. The chain has TRBV7-2 and TRBJ2-5; 10 bases agree with TRBD2. Trimming at V came to 5 bases and at J to 2 bases, leaving 2 bases not matched to a gene. The CDR3 contains 14 residues. The germline CDR1 and CDR2 sequences are SGHTA and FQGNSA.